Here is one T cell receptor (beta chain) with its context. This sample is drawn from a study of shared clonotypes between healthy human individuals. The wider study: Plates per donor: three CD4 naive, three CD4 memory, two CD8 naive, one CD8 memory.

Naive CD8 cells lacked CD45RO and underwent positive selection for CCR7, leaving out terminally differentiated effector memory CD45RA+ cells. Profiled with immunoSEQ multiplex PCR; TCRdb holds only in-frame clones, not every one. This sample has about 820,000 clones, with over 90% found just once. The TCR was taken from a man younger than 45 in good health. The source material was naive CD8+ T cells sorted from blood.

CDR3 sequence: CASSLVGGGDGYTF. The CDR3 DNA is TGTGCCAGCAGCTTAGTAGGAGGGGGTGATGGCTACACCTTC. This chain links TRBV7-8 with TRBJ1-2, with D perhaps TRBD1 (6 bases). The CDR3 runs to 14 residues. Trimming took off 1 base at V and 6 bases at J, with 12 bases between the two ends. The germline CDR1 and CDR2 sequences are SGHVS and FQNEAQ.